These 20 T cell receptor beta chains originate from one sample sequenced in a study of T cells in Graves' hyperthyroidism and ophthalmopathy (dated by TCRdb to between 2018 and 2021). Receptors were amplified or captured by multiplex PCR. For sequencing, an Illumina HiSeq 2000 was employed. Amplification of TCR beta CDR3 regions was carried out from RNA transcripts. The first round of RT-PCR for the TCR CDR3 was performed with the HTBI primer set and the Qiagen OneStep RT-PCR kit. Starting from the raw public reads, TCRdb applied fastp trimming at Q25, assembled clones with MiXCR and retained in-frame beta chains. When rows share a CDR3 protein, they turn into one entry using the most common DNA and genes. The sample contains around 500,000 distinct CDR3 sequences, about 15% of them found a single time. Of the sample, approximately 15% falls within the top ten clones. Sample: blood. The receptors shown here come from a woman in her thirties or forties with Graves' hyperthyroidism.

As to this clonotype: This clone may be a read error of a much larger clone one base away. The chain couples TRBV19 to TRBJ2-1, with 9 positions matching TRBD2. This CDR3 region has 15 residues. Germline-derived CDR1 and CDR2 are LNHDA and SQIVND (reference sequence). Trimming removed 4 bases from V and 3 bases from J; junction bases left unmatched: 4. CDR3 residues: CASSSGRGVYNEQFF. Here the CDR3 DNA reads TGTGCCAGTAGTAGCGGGAGGGGAGTCTACAATGAGCAGTTCTTC.

The V call is TRBV7-3, the J call TRBJ2-3, with TRBD2 as a possible D gene (5 bases). Germline V gene sequence: CDR1 SGHTA, CDR2 FQGTGA. This CDR3 comprises 13 residues. V was pared by 5 bases and J by 6 bases, with 12 bases between. The CDR3 here is CASSPMGSDTQYF. The CDR3, as DNA: TGTGCCAGCAGCCCGATGGGGAGCGATACGCAGTATTTT.

This clonotype was found a few times. The chain carries TRBV5-1 and TRBJ1-1; maybe TRBD1 (5 bases). CDR1 and CDR2 from the germline V gene are SGHRS and YFSETQ. V was shortened by 4 bases and J by 4 bases, with 11 bases between the two germline ends. The CDR3 totals 13 residues. In DNA form, the CDR3 reads TGCGCCAGCAGCCGGGGGGATACCACTGAAGCTTTCTTT. Its protein product is CASSRGDTTEAFF. The whole variable domain, remainder taken from reference TRBV5-1 and TRBJ1-1, is KAGVTQTPRYLIKTRGQQVTLSCSPISGHRSVSWYQQTPGQGLQFLFEYFSETQRNKGNFPGRFSGRQFSNSRSEMNVSTLELGDSALYLCASSRGDTTEAFFGQGTRLTVV.

This clonotype was seen ten or more times. The chain links TRBV18 to TRBJ2-7; possible D gene TRBD1, 5 bases. Germline V CDR1 and CDR2: KGHSH, LQKENI. Deletions cut 3 bases from V and 6 bases from J, with 12 bases between. The CDR3 has 13 residues. CDR3 nucleotide sequence: TGTGCCAGCTCACCTCCAGGGTTCGGCGAGCAGTACTTC. Its protein product is CASSPPGFGEQYF.

This chain links TRBV6-1 with TRBJ2-3, with TRBD1 identical over 9 bases. The CDR3 covers 13 residues. Germline V gene sequence: CDR1 MNHNS, CDR2 SASEGT. The J segment lost 3 bases and the V segment lost 6 bases, leaving 1 base of the junction unmatched. This CDR3 reads CASRQGATDTQYF. CDR3 nucleotides: TGTGCCAGCAGACAGGGGGCAACAGATACGCAGTATTTT.

The rearrangement links TRBV5-1 to TRBJ1-6; D remains ambiguous. The CDR3 loop spans 15 amino acids. Per germline, CDR1 SGHRS and CDR2 YFSETQ. V lost 0 bases and J lost 5, with 9 bases in between. CDR3: CASSLGYGNNSPLHF. CDR3 in DNA: TGCGCCAGCAGCTTGGGCTACGGCAATAATTCACCCCTCCACTTT.

At least ten counts were recorded for this clonotype. This sequence joins TRBV2 and TRBJ1-5; D possibly corresponds to TRBD1 (6 bases). CDR3 size: 15 residues. Germline CDR1 reads SNHLY; CDR2 reads FYNNEI. Deletions cut 1 base from V and 4 bases from J, with 11 bases between. CDR3 amino acids: CASSEDSGVNQPQHF. CDR3 in DNA: TGTGCCAGCAGTGAAGACTCAGGGGTTAATCAGCCCCAGCATTTT.

The chain links TRBV29-1 to TRBJ2-2, with 12 bases that match TRBD1. The CDR3 is 14 amino acids. V shed 5 bases, J shed 4 bases, and the junction held 2 bases outside the gene matches. Germline V lookup: CDR1 SQVTM, CDR2 ANQGSEA. CDR3 loop: CSVLGQGATGELFF. As DNA, the CDR3 is TGCAGCGTTTTGGGACAGGGGGCCACCGGGGAGCTGTTTTTT.

This clonotype was seen ten or more times. The rearrangement links TRBV27 to TRBJ2-1; no definite D call. Germline CDR1 is MNHEY and CDR2 is SMNVEV (reference sequence). The CDR3 has 15 residues. Deletions cut 8 bases from V and 0 bases from J, with 14 bases between. The CDR3 here is CASRTDKFSYNEQFF. The CDR3 bases are TGTGCCAGCCGTACGGATAAGTTCTCCTACAATGAGCAGTTCTTC.

In this sample, this clonotype turned up many times. The chain joins TRBV2 to TRBJ2-1, with TRBD2 matching over 9 bases. CDR3 length equals 14 residues. V lost 6 bases and J lost 4; bases outside the gene matches: 4. Per germline, CDR1 SNHLY and CDR2 FYNNEI. CDR3 sequence reads: CASSAAGGYNEQFF. CDR3 DNA: TGTGCCAGCAGCGCAGCGGGAGGATACAATGAGCAGTTCTTC. Together with reference TRBV2 and TRBJ2-1, the CDR3 gives the full variable domain: EPEVTQTPSHQVTQMGQEVILRCVPISNHLYFYWYRQILGQKVEFLVSFYNNEISEKSEIFDDQFSVERPDGSNFTLKIRSTKLEDSAMYFCASSAAGGYNEQFFGPGTRLTVL.

The chain uses TRBV29-1 and TRBJ2-3; D is unresolved. The germline CDR1 and CDR2 sequences are SQVTM and ANQGSEA. V dropped 5 bases and J dropped 3 bases, with 9 bases sitting between them. CDR3 length: 12 residues. CDR3 protein: CSVSGWTDTQYF. CDR3 bases: TGCAGCGTTTCTGGCTGGACAGATACGCAGTATTTT.

This clonotype was seen more than once but under ten times. The V call is TRBV5-5, the J call TRBJ1-5, with TRBD1 matching 8 bases. The germline gives CDR1 SGHKS, CDR2 YYEKEE (reference sequence). V shed 0 bases and J 5 bases; nucleotides not matched to a gene: 4. This CDR3 spans 15 amino acids. The CDR3 region is CASSLGQGIYQPQHF. The CDR3 bases are TGTGCCAGCAGCTTGGGACAGGGGATTTATCAGCCCCAGCATTTT. Looking up the rest from reference TRBV5-5 and TRBJ1-5 gives the full variable domain: DAGVTQSPTHLIKTRGQQVTLRCSPISGHKSVSWYQQVLGQGPQFIFQYYEKEERGRGNFPDRFSARQFPNYSSELNVNALLLGDSALYLCASSLGQGIYQPQHFGDGTRLSIL.

The rearrangement uses TRBV14 and TRBJ2-4, with a weak D call TRBD1 (5 bases). The germline V and J ends were trimmed by 5 bases and 6 bases, with 11 bases remaining between them. This CDR3 has 13 residues. From germline, CDR1 is SGHDN and CDR2 FVKESK. For the CDR3, the DNA is TGTGCCAGCAGCAGACAAGGGGTAAACATTCAGTACTTC. Residues: CASSRQGVNIQYF.

The chain joins TRBV5-6 to TRBJ2-5, with TRBD1 matching over 7 bases. CDR3 size: 15 residues. The germline V gene encodes CDR1 SGHDT and CDR2 YYEEEE. J lost 4 bases, V lost 3 bases, and 9 bases had no gene match. The CDR3: CASSSPTGEGETQYF. CDR3 DNA: TGTGCCAGCAGCTCCCCCACAGGGGAAGGAGAGACCCAGTACTTC.

The J gene is TRBJ2-7, the V gene TRBV4-1; D is uncertain. V lost 6 bases, J lost 3 bases, and 12 bases lay in between. CDR3 length: 13 amino acids. From germline, CDR1 is MGHRA and CDR2 YSYEKL. The CDR3 protein is CASSFLGNYEQYF. In nucleotides, the CDR3 is TGCGCCAGCAGTTTCCTAGGGAACTACGAGCAGTACTTC.

This clonotype appeared many times. The chain recombines TRBV7-8 with TRBJ2-5; D possibly uses TRBD1 or TRBD2 (6 bases each). This CDR3 spans 14 amino acids. In germline, CDR1 is SGHVS, CDR2 FQNEAQ. Trimming cost V 1 base and J 3 bases, with 9 bases left between them. The CDR3 coding sequence is TGTGCCAGCAGCTTAGAGAGGGGGGAAGAGACCCAGTACTTC. Residues: CASSLERGEETQYF.

This clonotype was counted at least ten times. The chain has TRBV2 and TRBJ1-6; possibly TRBD1 for D (6 bases). There are 14 residues in the CDR3. CDR1 is SNHLY and CDR2 is FYNNEI in the germline V gene. Trimming removed 3 bases from V and 5 bases from J, with 8 bases in between. The CDR3 sequence is CASSDTGNNSPLHF. Here the CDR3 DNA reads TGTGCCAGCAGTGATACAGGGAATAATTCACCCCTCCACTTT.

The V and J genes are TRBV6-1 and TRBJ2-6, with D perhaps TRBD1 (6 bases). The CDR3 consists of 17 residues. Germline CDR1 MNHNS, CDR2 SASEGT. V was pared by 5 bases and J by 0 bases, with 14 bases between. The CDR3 here is CASSSPGQSSGANVLTF. Written as DNA, the CDR3 is TGTGCCAGCAGTTCGCCGGGACAAAGCTCTGGGGCCAACGTCCTGACTTTC.

Only a few counts were recorded for this clonotype. This chain connects TRBV12-3 or TRBV12-4 to TRBJ2-1; no clear D gene. V lost 7 bases and J 0 bases, leaving 10 bases between the germline ends. The CDR3 loop spans 14 amino acids. The CDR3 loop is CASTDLSSYNEQFF. The CDR3 nucleotides are TGTGCCAGCACCGATCTTAGCTCCTACAATGAGCAGTTCTTC.

The V call is TRBV9, the J call TRBJ1-1; D is possibly TRBD1 (6 bases). Trimming took off 0 bases at V and 3 bases at J, with 9 bases between the two ends. The germline CDR1 and CDR2 sequences are SGDLS and YYNGEE. The CDR3 length is 14 residues. Here the CDR3 DNA reads TGTGCCAGCAGCGTAGATACAGGGTACACTGAAGCTTTCTTT. It yields the protein CASSVDTGYTEAFF.